A selection of T cell receptor beta chains follows, all from one sample in a study of high-grade serous ovarian cancer treatment subgroups. Method: immunoSEQ multiplex PCR; TCRdb's copy keeps in-frame clones and lacks some. The sample contains a few thousand clones, 68% of which appear only once. The sample taken for sequencing was tumor tissue. These receptors originate from a human donor with high-grade serous ovarian cancer. CDR3s include the opening cysteine and the closing phenylalanine or tryptophan. The order of the fields is J gene, clone size, D gene, V gene, CDR3 DNA, CDR3 protein. The D gene is left open where the match is weak. Where a row states a size, it is once, few, many or the class of an expanded clone; other rows omit it.

J gene: TRBJ2-1
clone size: NA
D gene: TRBD2
V gene: TRBV11-2
CDR3 DNA: TGTGCCAGCAGCTTTTTTCGGACTAGCGGGGGGGCAGGTGAGCAGTTCTTC
CDR3 protein: CASSFFRTSGGAGEQFF

J gene: TRBJ2-1
clone size: NA
D gene: NA
V gene: TRBV4-2
CDR3 DNA: TGTGCCAGCAGCCAGGATTCGACAGGCTACAATGAGCAGTTCTTC
CDR3 protein: CASSQDSTGYNEQFF

J gene: TRBJ2-2
clone size: NA
D gene: NA
V gene: TRBV5-1
CDR3 DNA: TGCGCCAGCAGCTTCAAGGGTGACACCGGGGAGCTGTTTTTT
CDR3 protein: CASSFKGDTGELFF

J gene: TRBJ1-1
clone size: NA
D gene: NA
V gene: TRBV9
CDR3 DNA: TGTGCCAGCAGCGTATTGGGCGGCTTGAACACTGAAGCTTTCTTT
CDR3 protein: CASSVLGGLNTEAFF

J gene: TRBJ1-6
clone size: once
D gene: NA
V gene: TRBV27
CDR3 DNA: TGTGCCAGCAGTGAAGAGTGGAGCTCCTATAATTCACCCCTCCACTTT
CDR3 protein: CASSEEWSSYNSPLHF

J gene: TRBJ1-4
clone size: few
D gene: NA
V gene: TRBV20-1
CDR3 DNA: TGCAGTGCTAGGGAAAGCGGAAAACTGTTTTTT
CDR3 protein: CSARESGKLFF

J gene: TRBJ2-2
clone size: NA
D gene: NA
V gene: TRBV6-6
CDR3 DNA: TGTGCCAGCAGTTACGGGGGGATGTTTTTT
CDR3 protein: CASSYGGMFF

J gene: TRBJ2-5
clone size: NA
D gene: TRBD2
V gene: TRBV5-1
CDR3 DNA: TGCGCCAGCAGCTTCGGACTAGCGGGGAGCCAAGAGACCCAGTACTTC
CDR3 protein: CASSFGLAGSQETQYF

J gene: TRBJ2-3
clone size: once
D gene: NA
V gene: TRBV6-5
CDR3 DNA: TGTGCCAGCAGTTCGAGGAGGAGCTACGGAGATACGCAGTATTTT
CDR3 protein: CASSSRRSYGDTQYF

J gene: TRBJ2-1
clone size: NA
D gene: NA
V gene: TRBV29-1
CDR3 DNA: TGCAGCGTTGAAAACACCTACTACAATGAGCAGTTCTTC
CDR3 protein: CSVENTYYNEQFF

J gene: TRBJ2-7
clone size: few
D gene: NA
V gene: TRBV6-6
CDR3 DNA: TGTGCCAGCAGTTACTCCCCAAGCGAGGGGGGGGAGCAGTACTTC
CDR3 protein: CASSYSPSEGGEQYF

J gene: TRBJ1-5
clone size: NA
D gene: NA
V gene: TRBV7-2
CDR3 DNA: TGTGCCAGCAGCTTACTCCCAGTGCCGAGTCAGCCCCAGCATTTT
CDR3 protein: CASSLLPVPSQPQHF

J gene: TRBJ2-5
clone size: NA
D gene: NA
V gene: TRBV28
CDR3 DNA: TGTGCCAGCAGATATCTAGAGACCCAGTACTTC
CDR3 protein: CASRYLETQYF

J gene: TRBJ2-7
clone size: once
D gene: NA
V gene: TRBV5-1
CDR3 DNA: TGCGCCAGCAGCGAGGGGACCTTAACCCTCTACGAGCAGTACTTC
CDR3 protein: CASSEGTLTLYEQYF

J gene: TRBJ2-2
clone size: NA
D gene: TRBD1
V gene: TRBV30
CDR3 DNA: TGTGCCTGGTTTCGGACAGGACCCAGGGCCGGGGAGCTGTTTTTT
CDR3 protein: CAWFRTGPRAGELFF

J gene: TRBJ1-6
clone size: NA
D gene: NA
V gene: TRBV9
CDR3 DNA: TGTGCCAGCAGCGTAGCTTTAAGGGACTCGGATTCACCCCTCCACTTT
CDR3 protein: CASSVALRDSDSPLHF